Sequencing of this T cell receptor beta chain was carried out in a study of spatial heterogeneity in lung cancer. On the study more broadly: Averaged across combinations, each unique TCR and UMI pairing appeared more than ten times in raw reads, which were uncorrected.

As to time point: sample taken at primary tumor resection. The donor group consisted of around 77 patients who had untreated, early-stage non-small cell lung cancer. The sequenced material consisted of unsorted whole RNA from tumor, nontumor lung or frozen PBMC. TCRdb itself ran the 5' RACE reads through MiXCR, one entry per CDR3 protein. The table has about 2,200 distinct CDR3 sequences, approximately 2.4% seen once. This clonotype is large within its sample. Its specificity is unknown. The CDR3 loop spans 16 amino acids. Germline CDR1 and CDR2: KGHSH and LQKENI. The germline V and J ends were trimmed by 2 bases and 1 base, with 11 bases remaining between them. Study-level points and caveats: Mutation counts in tumors were tracked by counts of expanded intratumoral alpha and beta TCRs. The authors estimated that around 7% of tumor T cells were covered for alpha chains and roughly 12% for beta chains.

This chain uses TRBV18 with TRBJ2-2, with D perhaps matching TRBD1 (6 bases). The sequences come from lung tumor tissue, collected at surgery. The TCR sequence derives from a male donor with early-stage non-small cell lung cancer. The CDR3 bases are TGTGCCAGCTCACCATGGGACAAACTGAACACCGGGGAGCTGTTTTTT. Translated: CASSPWDKLNTGELFF.